This T cell receptor beta chain stems from a study of T cell responses to AZD1222 COVID-19 vaccine (dated by TCRdb to 2020 to 2023). For context, the study as a whole: Because spike-specific TCR depth and breadth did not differ between the two schedules, AZD1222 recipients who got a second dose at roughly 4 weeks were pooled with those who got a second dose at roughly 12 weeks. TCR sequencing covered 230 to 250 trial participants: approximately 200 given two doses of AZD1222 and about 26 given two doses of MenACWY control vaccine. Trial participants were enrolled by age into 18-55, 56-69 and 70-plus year subgroups, with 148, 28 and 57 TCR-sequenced participants respectively. The research as a whole found: Reportedly, almost half of the unique spike-specific TCRs recognized epitopes lying outside the regions that are mutated in the B.1.351 and B.1.1.7 variants. Only a handful of AZD1222 recipients were SARS-CoV-2 seropositive at baseline, limiting conclusions about previously exposed vaccinees. In the small 56-69-year group, the increase in depth fell short of significance, most likely because of low power. The whole spike protein was spanned by vaccine-associated CD4 TCRs, and dominant responses were seen in regions 160-218 and 743-854. Most participants were white British and females outnumbered males, and the authors suggested that clonal diversity may have been underestimated. Because no samples from the day 14 peak response were available, repertoires could be characterized only after the peak T cell response. After two AZD1222 doses, both the breadth and the depth of spike-specific TCRs were significantly higher than at day 0 and than in MenACWY recipients.

The CDR3 regions of human TCRbeta chains were analyzed by immunosequencing. The paper's processing steps were these. Repertoire TCRs were matched against a reference library of SARS-CoV-2-specific TCRs generated with the MIRA antigen-specificity platform. Breadth was defined as the fraction of unique TCRs that were SARS-CoV-2-associated, and depth was defined as the fraction of total T cells that were SARS-CoV-2-associated. Using the MIRA data, every spike-specific TCR was mapped to the spike region that the TCR reacted to and assigned to either a CD4 or a CD8 class. Log10-transformed breadth and depth values were compared by one-way ANOVA with Sidak's multiple comparisons tests. TCRdb holds this immuneACCESS table with in-frame rearrangements only. Some clones are missing; in checked studies, unresolved V genes explain under half, and the rest has no known cause. The V and J calls and clone size come from that table; D and trimming were worked out from the DNA. Counted in this sample were around 84,000 clones; more than 70% of them appeared once. The biggest ten clones account for about 9.5% of the sample.

Germline trimming: 4 bases from V, 3 bases from J; junction bases outside gene matches: 5. The CDR3 starts with the cysteine, ends with the phenylalanine, and has 16 residues. The retained sequence is limited to the CDR3, 48 bases, with the frame set at the first base. Taken from the germline V gene (reference sequence), the CDR1 and CDR2 loops are LNHDA and SQIVND. Taken with the paper, the label for time point translates to: baseline before first vaccination. Vaccinee samples came from UK trials COV001 and COV002, including a single-blind randomized controlled phase 2/3 trial of AZD1222 (ChAdOx1 nCoV-19) in healthy adults. Trial participant PBMC samples were collected at day 0 and day 28 after the second dose for TCRbeta chain sequencing. Of note for this clone: It has no known antigen specificity. No much larger clonotype is one base removed from it; base qualities were not supplied.

Sequencing used peripheral blood, obtained on day 0 of AZD1222 vaccination. The sequence links TRBV19 to TRBJ2-5; 13 junctional bases match TRBD2. The sequence derives from an adult in good health. The sequenced DNA is TGTGCCAGTAGTACCCACGGACTAGCGGGGGAAGAGACCCAGTACTTC. Its translation reads: CASSTHGLAGEETQYF.